One and the same sample provided the 19 T cell receptor beta chains below, sequenced in a study of early T cells in non-severe SARS-CoV-2 infection. TCRdb re-called the 5' RACE reads through MiXCR, storing one row per CDR3 protein. The sample yields 20,000 to 25,000 distinct CDR3 sequences, around 5.4% seen once. Sequencing was performed on whole blood. The receptors shown here come from an adult who was a healthcare worker with PCR-confirmed SARS-CoV-2 infection or an uninfected control (not recorded which).

This clonotype was found many times. The rearrangement joins TRBV6-2 or TRBV6-3 to TRBJ2-7; no clear D. Trimming stripped 0 bases from V and 6 bases from J, with 12 bases between. This CDR3 region has 14 residues. Germline V gives CDR1 MNHEY, CDR2 SVGEGT. Here the CDR3 DNA reads TGTGCCAGCAGTTACTCGACCTCGACGGGCGAGCAGTACTTC. This translates into CASSYSTSTGEQYF.

This clonotype was counted ten times or more. V usage is TRBV20-1 and J usage is TRBJ2-1; 8 bases fit TRBD2. CDR3 length: 15 amino acids. Germline loops: CDR1 DFQATT, CDR2 SNEGSKA (reference sequence). V shed 0 bases and J 4 bases; nucleotides not matched to a gene: 5. CDR3 protein: CSARDPRGAYNEQFF. CDR3 bases: TGCAGTGCTAGAGATCCGCGGGGGGCTTACAATGAGCAGTTCTTC.

This clonotype came up a few times. The CDR3 is CASRLTGNSGNTIYF. CDR3 in DNA: TGTGCCAGCAGACTTACAGGGAACTCTGGAAACACCATATATTTT. The genes are TRBV14 and TRBJ1-3; possible D gene TRBD1, 6 bases. V gave up 6 bases and J gave up 0 bases, with 12 bases separating them. CDR3 length equals 15 residues. From germline, CDR1 is SGHDN and CDR2 FVKESK.

The table lists this clonotype with a few counts. This sequence joins TRBV20-1 and TRBJ2-3; D unclear. CDR1 and CDR2 from the germline V gene are DFQATT and SNEGSKA (reference sequence). The CDR3 is 14 amino acids. Trimming left V 1 base short and J 6 bases short, with 14 bases between. This chain's CDR3 is CSARVAALMDTQYF. The CDR3 nucleotides are TGCAGTGCTAGAGTCGCAGCCTTGATGGATACGCAGTATTTT.

This clonotype has ten or more counts. This sequence joins TRBV15 and TRBJ1-1, with D possibly matching TRBD1 (5 bases). Trimming stripped 3 bases from V and 1 base from J, with 9 bases between. Germline V gene sequence: CDR1 LNHNV, CDR2 YYDKDF (reference sequence). CDR3 length: 14 residues. CDR3 sequence reads: CATSRDTWNTEAFF. CDR3 bases: TGTGCCACCAGCAGGGACACCTGGAACACTGAAGCTTTCTTT.

This clonotype has ten or more counts. The chain uses TRBV15 and TRBJ1-1; D unclear. CDR1 and CDR2 from the germline V gene are LNHNV and YYDKDF (reference sequence). Trimming took 5 bases from V and 1 from J, leaving 11 bases between them. The CDR3 consists of 14 residues. This CDR3 reads CATSRSSQNTEAFF. The CDR3 region has the DNA TGTGCCACCAGCCGGTCCTCTCAGAACACTGAAGCTTTCTTT.

This clonotype was observed many times. The chain uses TRBV20-1 and TRBJ2-1; 8 bases map to TRBD2. The germline CDR1 and CDR2 sequences are DFQATT and SNEGSKA (reference sequence). The CDR3 contains 14 residues. V dropped 4 bases and J dropped 0; count of bases not matched to a gene: 2. CDR3 DNA sequence: TGCAGTGCTACGGGGGGGGCCTCCTACAATGAGCAGTTCTTC. It translates to CSATGGASYNEQFF.

Only one count was recorded for this clonotype. J is TRBJ2-1 and V is TRBV29-1; 8 bases are shared with TRBD1. Germline CDR1 is SQVTM and CDR2 is ANQGSEA. This CDR3 is built from 13 residues. With 6 bases clipped from V and 8 bases from J, the junction kept 9 bases outside the gene matches. The CDR3 bases are TGCAGCGTCAGACCTTCGACAGGGGATGAGCAGTTCTTC. This sequence encodes CSVRPSTGDEQFF.

The chain combines TRBV29-1 with TRBJ2-2, with 8 nucleotides matching TRBD1. The CDR3 runs to 13 residues. V shed 7 bases and J 8 bases; nucleotides not matched to a gene: 9. Germline V gene lookup returns CDR1 SQVTM and CDR2 ANQGSEA. CDR3 region: CSAKGQGAGELFF. The CDR3 region has the DNA TGCAGCGCGAAGGGGCAGGGGGCTGGGGAGCTGTTTTTT.

This clonotype was observed a handful of times. This chain links TRBV4-3 with TRBJ2-3, with TRBD2 identical over 8 bases. With 1 base clipped from V and 0 bases from J, the junction kept 3 bases outside the gene matches. Per the germline V gene, CDR1 is LGHNA and CDR2 is YSLEER. The CDR3 totals 16 residues. DNA of the CDR3: TGCGCCAGCAGCCAAGTCCGGGGGGGGAGCACAGATACGCAGTATTTT. It yields the protein CASSQVRGGSTDTQYF.

This clonotype was counted only a few times. This chain connects TRBV12-3 or TRBV12-4 to TRBJ1-1; D remains unclear. This CDR3 region has 11 residues. Trimming pared 1 base from V and 6 bases from J, leaving 3 bases between. In DNA form, the CDR3 reads TGTGCCAGCAGTTTAGGCTCTGAAGCTTTCTTT. It translates to CASSLGSEAFF.

The J gene is TRBJ1-1, the V gene TRBV7-2, with a possible D match to TRBD1 (5 bases). V shed 7 bases and J shed 0 bases, with 12 bases lying between them. The CDR3 is 14 residues long. Looked up from germline, CDR1 is SGHTA and CDR2 is FQGNSA. CDR3: CASTPGRMNTEAFF. DNA for the CDR3: TGTGCCAGCACCCCAGGGCGGATGAACACTGAAGCTTTCTTT.

This clonotype was found many times. This chain links TRBV5-1 with TRBJ2-1, with 11 positions matching TRBD2. Germline CDR1 and CDR2: SGHRS and YFSETQ. The CDR3 totals 15 residues. The V gene end was trimmed by 3 bases and the J gene end by 3 bases; junction bases not matched to a gene: 2. CDR3 protein: CASSSTSGDYNEQFF. CDR3 nucleotide sequence: TGCGCCAGCAGCTCGACTAGCGGGGACTACAATGAGCAGTTCTTC.

In this sample, this clonotype turned up many times. V gene TRBV20-1 combines with J gene TRBJ1-2, with 7 nucleotides matching TRBD1. The CDR3 is 14 amino acids. With 5 bases clipped from V and 5 bases from J, the junction kept 11 bases outside the gene matches. The germline CDR1 and CDR2 sequences are DFQATT and SNEGSKA (reference sequence). The CDR3 loop is CSAPNDREGYGYTF. In nucleotides, the CDR3 is TGCAGTGCTCCTAACGACAGGGAGGGTTATGGCTACACCTTC.

This clonotype was seen more than once but under ten times. CDR3 loop: CASSQGTTEQFF. CDR3 coding DNA: TGTGCCAGCAGCCAAGGGACTACGGAGCAGTTCTTC. The chain joins TRBV3-1 to TRBJ2-1; tentative D call: TRBD2 (6 bases). Germline values: CDR1 LGHDT, CDR2 YNNKEL (reference sequence). The CDR3 spans 12 residues. The ends were cut back, 1 base at V and 10 bases at J, with 8 bases in the middle.

In DNA, the CDR3 is TGCGCCAGCAGCCTGAGGGGGCCGGTGGCTTTCTTT. Translation: CASSLRGPVAFF. The rearrangement joins TRBV5-1 to TRBJ1-1, with TRBD1 matching over 7 bases. CDR1 and CDR2 from the germline V gene are SGHRS and YFSETQ. CDR3 length: 12 residues. V was pared by 4 bases and J by 11 bases, with 8 bases of the junction left unmatched.

The genes are TRBV28 and TRBJ2-5; no firm D call. The ends were cut back, 5 bases at V and 1 base at J, with 14 bases in the middle. CDR1 is MDHEN and CDR2 is SYDVKM in the germline V gene. CDR3 length equals 15 residues. The CDR3 nucleotides are TGTGCCAGCAGTCCCCTAGAACCCGTCCAAGAGACCCAGTACTTC. Amino acids: CASSPLEPVQETQYF.

This clonotype was counted ten times or more. V and J are TRBV5-1 and TRBJ2-1; 12 bases map to TRBD1. Unmatched junction bases numbered 7, after V lost 5 bases and J lost 7 bases. CDR1 and CDR2 (germline): SGHRS, YFSETQ. The CDR3 length is 15 residues. CDR3 protein: CASRTGTGGINEQFF. The CDR3 coding sequence is TGCGCCAGCAGAACCGGGACAGGGGGCATAAATGAGCAGTTCTTC. The complete variable domain, with remaining parts taken from reference TRBV5-1 and TRBJ2-1, reads KAGVTQTPRYLIKTRGQQVTLSCSPISGHRSVSWYQQTPGQGLQFLFEYFSETQRNKGNFPGRFSGRQFSNSRSEMNVSTLELGDSALYLCASRTGTGGINEQFFGPGTRLTVL.

The rearrangement uses TRBV7-8 and TRBJ2-1; perhaps TRBD1 as D (5 bases). Trimming stripped 4 bases from V and 12 bases from J, with 16 bases between. Germline assignment: CDR1 SGHVS and CDR2 FQNEAQ. This CDR3 has 13 amino acids. The CDR3 loop reads CASSSTAPAGQFF. The CDR3 DNA is TGTGCCAGCAGCTCGACAGCGCCGGCCGGGCAGTTCTTC. The whole variable domain, filled in from reference TRBV7-8 and TRBJ2-1, reads GAGVSQSPRYKVAKRGQDVALRCDPISGHVSLFWYQQALGQGPEFLTYFQNEAQLDKSGLPSDRFFAERPEGSVSTLKIQRTQQEDSAVYLCASSSTAPAGQFFGPGTRLTVL.